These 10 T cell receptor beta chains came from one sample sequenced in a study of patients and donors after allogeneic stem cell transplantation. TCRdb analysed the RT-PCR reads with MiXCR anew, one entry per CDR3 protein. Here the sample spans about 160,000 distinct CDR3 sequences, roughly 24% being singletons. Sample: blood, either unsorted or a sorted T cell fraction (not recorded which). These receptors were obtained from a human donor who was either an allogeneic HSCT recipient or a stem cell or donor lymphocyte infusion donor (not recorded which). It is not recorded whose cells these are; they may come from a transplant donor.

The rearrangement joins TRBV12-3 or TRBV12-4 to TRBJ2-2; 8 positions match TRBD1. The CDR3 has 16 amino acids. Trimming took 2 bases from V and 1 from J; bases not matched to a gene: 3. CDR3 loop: CASSLPGGGNTGELFF. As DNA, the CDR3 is TGTGCCAGCAGTTTACCAGGGGGCGGGAACACCGGGGAGCTGTTTTTT.

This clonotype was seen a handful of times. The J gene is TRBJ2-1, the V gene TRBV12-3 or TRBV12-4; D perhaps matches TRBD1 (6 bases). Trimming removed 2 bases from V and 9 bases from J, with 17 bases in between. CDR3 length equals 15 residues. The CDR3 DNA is TGTGCCAGCAGTTTATGGGGGCCAGTAGATGGTGAGCAGTTCTTC. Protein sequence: CASSLWGPVDGEQFF.

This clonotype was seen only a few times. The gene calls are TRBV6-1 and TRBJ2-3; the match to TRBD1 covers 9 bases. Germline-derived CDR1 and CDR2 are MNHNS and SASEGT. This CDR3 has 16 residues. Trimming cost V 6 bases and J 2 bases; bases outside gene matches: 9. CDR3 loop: CASSLRTGVLTDTQYF. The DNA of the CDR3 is TGTGCCAGCAGCTTACGGACAGGGGTTCTCACAGATACGCAGTATTTT.

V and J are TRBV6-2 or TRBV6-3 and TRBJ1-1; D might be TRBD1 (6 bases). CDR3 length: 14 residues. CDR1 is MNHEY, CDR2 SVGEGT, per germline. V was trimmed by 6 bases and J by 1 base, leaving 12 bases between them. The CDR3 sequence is CASSSAQGNTEAFF. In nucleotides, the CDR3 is TGTGCCAGCAGCTCTGCACAGGGGAACACTGAAGCTTTCTTT.

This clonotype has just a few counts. Written as DNA, the CDR3 is TGCGCCAGCAGCAGGGGACTAGCGGGGACAGATACGCAGTATTTT. It is translated as CASSRGLAGTDTQYF. The rearrangement uses TRBV5-1 and TRBJ2-3; 13 bases are shared with TRBD2. Trimming at V came to 4 bases and at J to 3 bases, leaving 2 bases not matched to a gene. Germline lookup yields CDR1 SGHRS and CDR2 YFSETQ. The CDR3 consists of 15 residues. Variable domain in full (rest from reference TRBV5-1 and TRBJ2-3): KAGVTQTPRYLIKTRGQQVTLSCSPISGHRSVSWYQQTPGQGLQFLFEYFSETQRNKGNFPGRFSGRQFSNSRSEMNVSTLELGDSALYLCASSRGLAGTDTQYFGPGTRLTVL.

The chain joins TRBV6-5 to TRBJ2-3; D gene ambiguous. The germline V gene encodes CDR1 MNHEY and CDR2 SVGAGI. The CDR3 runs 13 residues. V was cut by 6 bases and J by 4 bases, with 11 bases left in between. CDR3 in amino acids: CASRTDRSDTQYF. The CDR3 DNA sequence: TGTGCCAGCAGAACCGACCGGTCAGATACGCAGTATTTT.

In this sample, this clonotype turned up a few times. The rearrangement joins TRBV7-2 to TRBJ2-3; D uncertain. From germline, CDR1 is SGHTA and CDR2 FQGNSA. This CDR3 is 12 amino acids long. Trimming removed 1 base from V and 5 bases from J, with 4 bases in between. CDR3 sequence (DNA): TGTGCCAGCAGCTTAGTGGAAGATACGCAGTATTTT. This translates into CASSLVEDTQYF.

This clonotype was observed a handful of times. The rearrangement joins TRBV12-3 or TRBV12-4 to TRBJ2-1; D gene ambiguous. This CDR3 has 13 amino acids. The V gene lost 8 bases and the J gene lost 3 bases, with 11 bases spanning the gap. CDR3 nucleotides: TGTGCCAGCCGGATAGATTACTACAATGAGCAGTTCTTC. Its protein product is CASRIDYYNEQFF.

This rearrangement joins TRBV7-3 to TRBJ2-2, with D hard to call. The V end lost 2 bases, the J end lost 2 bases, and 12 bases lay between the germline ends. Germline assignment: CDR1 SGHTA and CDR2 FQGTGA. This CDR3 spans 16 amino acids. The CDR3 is CASSLVPITNTGELFF. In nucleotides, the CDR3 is TGTGCCAGCAGCTTAGTGCCGATTACAAACACCGGGGAGCTGTTTTTT.

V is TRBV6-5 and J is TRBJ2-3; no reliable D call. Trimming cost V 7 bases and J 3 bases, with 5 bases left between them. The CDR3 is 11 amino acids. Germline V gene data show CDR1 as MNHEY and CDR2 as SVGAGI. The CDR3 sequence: CASKTTDTQYF. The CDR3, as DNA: TGTGCCAGCAAAACGACAGATACGCAGTATTTT.